These 12 T cell receptor beta chains were all obtained from the same sample, sequenced in a study of tumor and adjacent non-tumor tissue in lung cancer. Three rounds of nested PCR, following a modified ARM-PCR protocol, produced the TCRbeta library. TCRdb passed the multiplex PCR reads through MiXCR, listing each CDR3 protein once. The table lists 120,000 to 150,000 distinct CDR3 sequences, around 60% of them singletons. No cell sorting was done before RNA was extracted from the tissue. The sequenced sample was lung tumor tissue. The receptor set was obtained from a man aged 55 to 70 with small cell lung cancer.

Comment on this clonotype: A much larger clone lies a single base off, so this may be a read error. The CDR3 sequence is CASKSGHGRTQYF. In DNA, the CDR3 is TGTGCCAGCAAGTCGGGGCATGGGCGGACCCAGTACTTC. The chain recombines TRBV28 with TRBJ2-5, with D possibly being TRBD1 or TRBD2 (5 bases each). Per germline, CDR1 MDHEN and CDR2 SYDVKM. This CDR3 region has 13 residues. Between the trimmed V and J ends, which lost 7 bases and 7 bases, there was a span of 16 bases. The full variable domain, in which reference TRBV28 and TRBJ2-5 provide the parts outside the CDR3, is DVKVTQSSRYLVKRTGEKVFLECVQDMDHENMFWYRQDPGLGLRLIYFSYDVKMKEKGDIPEGYSVSREKKERFSLILESASTNQTSMYLCASKSGHGRTQYFGPGTRLLVL.

The V gene is TRBV20-1, the J gene TRBJ2-7; maybe TRBD1 (6 bases). The CDR3 has 13 amino acids. Trimming left V 4 bases short and J 0 bases short, with 10 bases between. Germline lookup yields CDR1 DFQATT and CDR2 SNEGSKA (reference sequence). CDR3 nucleotides: TGCAGTGCTAAGGACAGCCCCTCCTACGAGCAGTACTTC. It is translated as CSAKDSPSYEQYF.

A note on this clonotype: One base away lies a much larger clone, so this may be a sequencing read error. The conserved phenylalanine or tryptophan normally closing the CDR3 is absent here, so this likely arose from a read error. This chain links TRBV6-5 with TRBJ2-5; 7 bases map to TRBD1. V was pared by 5 bases and J by 5 bases, with 8 bases of the junction left unmatched. The CDR3 is 14 residues long. Germline V gene lookup returns CDR1 MNHEY and CDR2 SVGAGI. CDR3 protein: CASSRGQLRETQYI. CDR3 nucleotides: TGTGCCAGCAGTCGGGGACAGTTGAGGGAGACCCAGTACATC.

Concerning this clonotype: At one boundary the junction diverges from the germline segment, which might be a read error. V usage is TRBV20-1 and J usage is TRBJ1-2; TRBD1 is a possible D gene (5 bases). Looked up from germline, CDR1 is DFQATT and CDR2 is SNEGSKA (reference sequence). The CDR3 has 13 residues. The CDR3 sequence is CTASPTGVGGYTF. Written as DNA, the CDR3 is TGCACTGCTAGCCCTACAGGTGTCGGGGGCTACACCTTC.

The V call is TRBV28, the J call TRBJ1-5; D unresolved. CDR1 and CDR2 (germline): MDHEN, SYDVKM. V was clipped by 2 bases and J by 11 bases, with 16 bases between them. The CDR3 is made up of 14 amino acids. CDR3 sequence: CASSLRPVQMAQHF. The CDR3 nucleotides are TGTGCCAGCAGTTTAAGACCCGTCCAAATGGCCCAGCATTTT.

With respect to this clonotype: Given the absence of the conserved phenylalanine or tryptophan at the CDR3 end, a read error is likely. The V call is TRBV6-1, the J call TRBJ2-7; D tentatively reads TRBD1 or TRBD2 (5 bases each). The CDR3 is made up of 12 amino acids. Germline V gene data show CDR1 as MNHNS and CDR2 as SASEGT. V was cut by 1 base and J by 7 bases, with 8 bases left in between. The CDR3 bases are TGTGCCAGCAGTGAAGTGGGGGTTGAGCAGTACTCA. It is translated as CASSEVGVEQYS.

CDR3 DNA sequence: TGTGCCAGCAGTTACGTGGGACAGGGGGCTAACGGCTACACCTTC. Residues: CASSYVGQGANGYTF. The V gene is TRBV6-6, the J gene TRBJ1-2; 12 bases align to TRBD1. Trimming took 2 bases from V and 8 from J; bases not matched to a gene: 6. The CDR3 covers 15 residues. Germline CDR1 MNHNY, CDR2 SVGAGI (reference sequence).

As regards this clonotype: Being one base from a much bigger clone, this may be a read error. This chain connects TRBV7-3 to TRBJ2-3; D is possibly TRBD1 or TRBD2 (5 bases each). Germline CDR1 reads SGHTA; CDR2 reads FQGTGA. V was trimmed by 5 bases and J by 6 bases, leaving 21 bases between them. The length of the CDR3 is 16 residues. CDR3 protein: CASSLTGTGVSDTQYF. DNA of the CDR3: TGTGCCAGCAGCCTCACCGGGACGGGTGTTTCGGATACGCAGTATTTT.

About this clonotype: Possible read error: a much larger clone is one base away. DNA of the CDR3: TGCGCCAGCAGCCAATCGAGAGGAAACACCATATATTTT. It translates to CASSQSRGNTIYF. The chain joins TRBV4-1 to TRBJ1-3, with no clear D. The germline V gene encodes CDR1 MGHRA and CDR2 YSYEKL. This CDR3 has 13 amino acids. The V and J ends lost 2 bases and 4 bases respectively, with 6 bases between them.

Written as DNA, the CDR3 is TGTGCCAACTGGAGGGCAGGCGTTTTCCACTCTGGAAACACCATATATTTT. Encoded protein: CANWRAGVFHSGNTIYF. The gene calls are TRBV12-3 or TRBV12-4 and TRBJ1-3; D remains ambiguous. Trimming left V 10 bases short and J 0 bases short, with 22 bases between. This CDR3 region has 17 residues.

Concerning this clonotype itself: A much larger clone sits a single nucleotide away, making a read error possible. The genes are TRBV11-3 and TRBJ2-3, with 10 bases fitting TRBD2. The CDR3 runs 17 residues. Germline values: CDR1 SGHNT, CDR2 YENEEA. CDR3 nucleotide sequence: TGTGCCAGCAGCTTAGGACTAGCGGGCGTCAGCACAAATACGCAGTATTTT. Its protein product is CASSLGLAGVSTNTQYF.

As concerns this clonotype: A much larger clone is a single base away; this may be a read error. The rearrangement joins TRBV6-5 to TRBJ2-1, with TRBD2 identical over 9 bases. CDR3 length: 15 residues. Germline values: CDR1 MNHEY, CDR2 SVGAGI. After removal of 10 bases from V and 0 bases from J, the junction contained 7 bases not matched to a gene. Here the CDR3 DNA reads TGTGCCAACCAGCTGACTAGCGGCTCCTACAATGAGCAGTTCTTC. This encodes CANQLTSGSYNEQFF.